The 20 T cell receptor beta chains given below trace back to one sample, sequenced in a study of blood T cell repertoires in COVID-19. The assay was immunoSEQ multiplex PCR, and TCRdb's table has in-frame clones only and misses some. The data contain approximately 150,000 clones, 88% of them singletons. The sequenced sample consisted of peripheral blood. The source of these receptors is a human donor with COVID-19, enrolled during active disease. The donor label of this sample is uncertain.

The V gene is TRBV5-4, the J gene TRBJ2-1, with TRBD1 matching over 7 bases. CDR1 SGHNT and CDR2 YYREEE come from the germline V gene (reference sequence). This CDR3 comprises 15 residues. Germline trimming cut 3 bases from V and 1 base from J; bases unmatched to any gene: 4. CDR3 sequence reads: CASSSSGGSYNEQFF. The CDR3 DNA sequence: TGTGCCAGCAGCTCCTCAGGGGGTTCCTACAATGAGCAGTTCTTC.

The genes are TRBV27 and TRBJ2-1, with TRBD2 as a possible D gene (5 bases). This CDR3 has 14 amino acids. The V end was cut by 5 bases, the J end by 7 bases, with 15 bases between. Germline CDR1 is MNHEY and CDR2 is SMNVEV (reference sequence). The CDR3 bases are TGTGCCAGCAGTCCCGGGATGAGGAAGAATGAGCAGTTCTTC. Amino acid sequence: CASSPGMRKNEQFF.

V and J are TRBV18 and TRBJ1-4; TRBD1 agrees at 8 bases. Germline CDR1 reads KGHSH; CDR2 reads LQKENI. V dropped 3 bases and J dropped 3; count of bases not matched to a gene: 3. CDR3 length: 15 residues. CDR3 loop: CASSPRQGPNEKLFF. For the CDR3, the DNA is TGTGCCAGCTCACCGCGACAGGGGCCTAATGAAAAACTGTTTTTT.

This sequence joins TRBV2 and TRBJ1-2, with 8 nucleotides matching TRBD1. After removal of 2 bases from V and 8 bases from J, the junction contained 16 bases not matched to a gene. Germline V CDR1 and CDR2: SNHLY, FYNNEI. The CDR3 runs to 17 residues. The CDR3 nucleotides are TGTGCCAGCAGTGAAAGTCTAGGTCAGGGGGCGATCGGAGGCTACACCTTC. As protein: CASSESLGQGAIGGYTF.

V and J are TRBV10-3 and TRBJ1-1; the match to TRBD1 covers 8 bases. The germline gives CDR1 ENHRY, CDR2 SYGVKD. CDR3 size: 15 residues. The V gene end was trimmed by 7 bases and the J gene end by 1 base; junction bases not matched to a gene: 8. The CDR3 DNA is TGTGCCATCAAACGACAGGGGCGAACGAACACTGAAGCTTTCTTT. Protein sequence: CAIKRQGRTNTEAFF.

The rearrangement links TRBV6-4 to TRBJ1-2; 10 bases map to TRBD1. J gave up 2 bases and V 6 bases, and 6 bases lay outside the gene matches. Per germline, CDR1 MRHNA and CDR2 SNTAGT. There are 15 residues in the CDR3. This CDR3 is CASSPSGQGNYGYTF. The DNA of the CDR3 is TGTGCCAGCAGCCCATCGGGACAGGGGAACTATGGCTACACCTTC.

The chain combines TRBV5-6 with TRBJ2-7; a weak D match, TRBD1 (6 bases). The CDR3 is made up of 14 amino acids. Germline V lookup: CDR1 SGHDT, CDR2 YYEEEE. The V gene lost 5 bases and the J gene lost 5 bases, with 17 bases spanning the gap. The CDR3 region is CASRPGHGINEQYF. The CDR3 nucleotides read TGTGCCAGCAGGCCGGGACACGGTATCAACGAGCAGTACTTC.

The gene calls are TRBV14 and TRBJ1-1, with TRBD1 as a possible D gene (6 bases). The V and J ends lost 0 bases and 10 bases respectively, with 15 bases between them. The CDR3 spans 14 residues. Germline CDR1 SGHDN, CDR2 FVKESK. This CDR3 is CASSQEQGLGGAFF. The CDR3 coding sequence is TGTGCCAGCAGCCAAGAACAAGGGTTAGGGGGAGCTTTCTTT.

The chain has TRBV6-5 and TRBJ1-2; TRBD1 matches 8 bases. The germline gives CDR1 MNHEY, CDR2 SVGAGI. V shed 5 bases and J 7 bases; nucleotides not matched to a gene: 12. CDR3 length equals 15 residues. The CDR3 sequence: CASSRDLQGAGGYTF. As DNA, the CDR3 is TGTGCCAGCAGTCGCGACCTTCAGGGGGCCGGTGGCTACACCTTC.

V gene TRBV3-1 (or the pseudogene TRBV3-2) combines with J gene TRBJ2-7; TRBD1 is a possible D gene (6 bases). The CDR3 is 14 amino acids. Trimming removed 5 bases from V and 1 base from J, with 12 bases in between. Germline loops: CDR1 LGHDT, CDR2 YNNKEL (reference sequence). The CDR3: CASSSGTFSYEQYF. The CDR3, as DNA: TGTGCCAGCAGCTCCGGGACATTTTCCTACGAGCAGTACTTC.

This chain's CDR3 is CASTNPGGGPYEQYF. The DNA for the CDR3 is TGTGCCAGCACCAATCCGGGAGGGGGCCCCTACGAGCAGTACTTC. The rearrangement links TRBV6-5 to TRBJ2-7; tentative D call: TRBD2 (8 bases). The length of the CDR3 is 15 residues. CDR1 MNHEY and CDR2 SVGAGI come from the germline V gene. The germline V and J ends were trimmed by 7 bases and 2 bases, with 18 bases remaining between them.

Turning to this clone: At the DNA level, this CDR3 is encoded by other sequences in the same sample as well. V gene TRBV7-9 combines with J gene TRBJ1-6; 9 bases align to TRBD1. Losses at the gene ends were 5 bases for V and 10 bases for J; bases not matched to a gene: 6. Germline CDR1 and CDR2: SEHNR and FQNEAQ (reference sequence). The CDR3 length is 14 residues. CDR3 coding DNA: TGTGCCAGCAGCCCGGGACAGGGAGGATCACCCCTCCACTTT. This gives the protein CASSPGQGGSPLHF.

This chain's CDR3 is CASSYSLGVGTEAFF. DNA of the CDR3: TGTGCCAGCAGTTACTCTTTAGGGGTGGGCACTGAAGCTTTCTTT. The chain has TRBV6-5 and TRBJ1-1; TRBD1 might be the D (5 bases). The CDR3 loop spans 15 amino acids. V was pared by 0 bases and J by 4 bases, with 12 bases between. The V gene's germline CDR1 is MNHEY and CDR2 SVGAGI.

The chain joins TRBV7-9 to TRBJ2-5; 11 bases fit TRBD2. V lost 5 bases and J lost 4; bases outside the gene matches: 12. This CDR3 contains 17 residues. Per the germline V gene, CDR1 is SEHNR and CDR2 is FQNEAQ (reference sequence). DNA for the CDR3: TGTGCCAGCAGCCCCAAGGCGGGACTAGCGGCCCCAGAGACCCAGTACTTC. Its translation: CASSPKAGLAAPETQYF. Filled out from reference TRBV7-9 and TRBJ2-5, the complete variable domain reads DTGVSQNPRHKITKRGQNVTFRCDPISEHNRLYWYRQTLGQGPEFLTYFQNEAQLEKSRLLSDRFSAERPKGSFSTLEIQRTEQGDSAMYLCASSPKAGLAAPETQYFGPGTRLLVL.

The V call is TRBV6-5, the J call TRBJ2-7; 11 nucleotides match TRBD1. Trimming at V came to 10 bases and at J to 7 bases, leaving 12 bases not matched to a gene. There are 14 residues in the CDR3. Looked up from germline, CDR1 is MNHEY and CDR2 is SVGAGI. CDR3 amino acids: CAKKGQGVTGEQYF. The CDR3 DNA reads as TGTGCCAAAAAGGGACAGGGGGTGACGGGGGAGCAGTACTTC.

The chain couples TRBV14 to TRBJ1-4; 7 nucleotides match TRBD1. V lost 3 bases and J lost 11; bases outside the gene matches: 3. The germline CDR1 and CDR2 sequences are SGHDN and FVKESK. The CDR3 extends over 12 amino acids. CDR3 in amino acids: CASSHDRVKLFF. DNA of the CDR3: TGTGCCAGCAGCCATGACAGGGTGAAACTGTTTTTT.

The V and J genes are TRBV27 and TRBJ1-1; D not certain. Trimming left V 7 bases short and J 0 bases short, with 9 bases between. CDR3 length: 13 residues. The V gene's germline CDR1 is MNHEY and CDR2 SMNVEV (reference sequence). CDR3 protein: CASTAFLNTEAFF. The CDR3 DNA reads TGTGCCAGCACCGCGTTCTTGAACACTGAAGCTTTCTTT.

The V gene is TRBV5-4, the J gene TRBJ2-5, with 10 bases fitting TRBD2. Looked up from germline, CDR1 is SGHNT and CDR2 is YYREEE (reference sequence). The CDR3 runs to 13 residues. The V gene end was trimmed by 9 bases and the J gene end by 1 base; junction bases not matched to a gene: 3. CDR3 sequence: CATTSGAQETQYF. For the CDR3, the DNA is TGTGCCACCACTAGCGGGGCCCAAGAGACCCAGTACTTC.

This sequence joins TRBV27 and TRBJ2-5; D is possibly TRBD1 (6 bases). CDR1 MNHEY and CDR2 SMNVEV come from the germline V gene (reference sequence). Trimming took off 4 bases at V and 6 bases at J, with 15 bases between the two ends. The CDR3 contains 14 residues. This CDR3 reads CASSWVGGSQTQYF. The CDR3 coding sequence is TGTGCCAGCAGTTGGGTAGGGGGTAGTCAGACCCAGTACTTC.

V and J are TRBV2 and TRBJ1-1; D call uncertain. The CDR3 has 11 amino acids. Looked up from germline, CDR1 is SNHLY and CDR2 is FYNNEI. V gave up 5 bases and J gave up 4 bases, with 5 bases separating them. The chain's CDR3 is CASSPSTEAFF. The CDR3, as DNA: TGTGCCAGCAGTCCATCCACTGAAGCTTTCTTT.